The T cell receptor (beta chain) described here comes from a study of T-cell memory formation after mild COVID-19. About the study: TCR clusters largely stayed donor specific.

With respect to this clonotype: Its antigen is unidentified.

This CDR3 spans 18 amino acids. The V end lost 7 bases, the J end lost 2 bases, and 21 bases lay between the germline ends. The germline CDR1 and CDR2 sequences are MNHEY and SVGEGT. Constant-segment primers and 5'RACE yielded cDNA libraries for TCR alpha and TCR beta, each carrying sample barcodes and UMIs. TCRdb processed the 5' RACE reads anew with MiXCR; each CDR3 protein has one entry. The table records roughly 510,000 distinct CDR3 sequences, approximately 15% of them present only once. Broader study findings: CD4/CD8 balance held among clones contracting day 15 to 85, and later expanders leaned CD4+. Certain responding clones were present in pre-infection memory, suggesting participation of cross-reactive memory.

The TCR originated in an adult woman who had mild COVID-19 (a few samples of this study predate the infection). Cell type and time point are not known. The sequenced material came from PBMCs or a T cell subset sorted from them (not recorded which). The rearrangement uses TRBV6-2 or TRBV6-3 and TRBJ2-6; D is tentatively TRBD1 or TRBD2 (5 bases each). The CDR3 reads CASKTRGPSQPGANVLTF. The CDR3 coding sequence is TGTGCCAGCAAGACCCGGGGCCCAAGCCAACCTGGGGCCAACGTCCTGACTTTC.